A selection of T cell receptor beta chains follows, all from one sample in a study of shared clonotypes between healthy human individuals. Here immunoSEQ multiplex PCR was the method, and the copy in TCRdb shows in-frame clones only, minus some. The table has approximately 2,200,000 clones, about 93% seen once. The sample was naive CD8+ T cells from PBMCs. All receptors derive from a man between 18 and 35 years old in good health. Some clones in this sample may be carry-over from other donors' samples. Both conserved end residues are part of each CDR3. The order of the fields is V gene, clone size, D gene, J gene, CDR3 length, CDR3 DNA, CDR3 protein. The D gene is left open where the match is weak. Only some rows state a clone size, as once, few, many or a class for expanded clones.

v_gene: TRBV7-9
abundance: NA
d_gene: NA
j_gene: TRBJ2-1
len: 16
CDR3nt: TGTGCCAGCACTGCAGACCTCTCTTACACCTACAATGAGCAGTTCTTC
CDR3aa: CASTADLSYTYNEQFF

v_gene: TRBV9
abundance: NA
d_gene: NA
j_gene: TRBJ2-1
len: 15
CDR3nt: TGTGCCAGCAGCGTAGAACCGGACCCATTTAATGAGCAGTTCTTC
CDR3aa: CASSVEPDPFNEQFF

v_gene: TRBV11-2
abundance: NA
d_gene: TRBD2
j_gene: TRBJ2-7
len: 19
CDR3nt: TGTGCCAGCAGCTTAACGTATGGGACTAGCGGGAGGGCTGACTACGAGCAGTACTTC
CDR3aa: CASSLTYGTSGRADYEQYF

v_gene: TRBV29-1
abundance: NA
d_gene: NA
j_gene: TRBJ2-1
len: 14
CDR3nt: TGCAGCGTTGGGGGGAGAGGGGCCTACAATGAGCAGTTCTTC
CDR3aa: CSVGGRGAYNEQFF

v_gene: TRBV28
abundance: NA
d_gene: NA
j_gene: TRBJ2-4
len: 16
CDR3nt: TGTGCCAGCACCCCGATCAAGGGGCAGGGAAGGGACATTCAGTACTTC
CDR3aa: CASTPIKGQGRDIQYF

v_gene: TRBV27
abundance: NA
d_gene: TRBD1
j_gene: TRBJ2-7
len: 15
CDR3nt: TGTGCCAGCAGTTCCCTCAGGGACAGGGTCGACGAGCAGTACTTC
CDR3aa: CASSSLRDRVDEQYF

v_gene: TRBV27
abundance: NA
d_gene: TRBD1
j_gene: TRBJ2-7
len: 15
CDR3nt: TGTGCCAGCAGTTCACCCGGGACAGGGGCCAACGAGCAGTACTTC
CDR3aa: CASSSPGTGANEQYF

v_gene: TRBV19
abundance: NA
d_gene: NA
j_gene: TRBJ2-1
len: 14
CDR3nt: TGTGCCAGTAGTCCGGGACTGGAATACAATGAGCAGTTCTTC
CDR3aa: CASSPGLEYNEQFF

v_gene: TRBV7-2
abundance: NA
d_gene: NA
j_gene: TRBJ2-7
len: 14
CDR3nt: TGTGCCAGCAGCTTACCACCCTCAACACACGAGCAGTACTTC
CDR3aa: CASSLPPSTHEQYF

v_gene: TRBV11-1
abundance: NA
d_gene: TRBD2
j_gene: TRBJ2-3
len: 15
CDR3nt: TGTGCCAGCAGCTTAGGCGGGAGGGCCACAGATACGCAGTATTTT
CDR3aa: CASSLGGRATDTQYF

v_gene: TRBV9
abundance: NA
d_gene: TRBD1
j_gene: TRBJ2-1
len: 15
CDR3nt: TGTGCCAGCAGCGTAGACGACAGGGATGGCGATGAGCAGTTCTTC
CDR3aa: CASSVDDRDGDEQFF

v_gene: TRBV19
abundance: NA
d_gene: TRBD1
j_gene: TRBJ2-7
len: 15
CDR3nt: TGTGCCAGTAGTACCATGGCACAGGGGAGTTACGAGCAGTACTTC
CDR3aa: CASSTMAQGSYEQYF

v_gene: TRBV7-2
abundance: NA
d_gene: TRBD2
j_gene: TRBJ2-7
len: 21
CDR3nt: TGTGCCAGCAGCTTAGCGTCGGTGACTAGCGGGAGCCGACCGGTAACCTACGAGCAGTACTTC
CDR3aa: CASSLASVTSGSRPVTYEQYF

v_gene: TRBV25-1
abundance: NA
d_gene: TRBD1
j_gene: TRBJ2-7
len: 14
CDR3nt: TGTGCCAGCAGTGTGGGACAGGGGCTATCCGAGCAGTACTTC
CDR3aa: CASSVGQGLSEQYF

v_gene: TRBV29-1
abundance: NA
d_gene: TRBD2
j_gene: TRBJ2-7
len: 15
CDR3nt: TGCAGCGTCAGGGTGGGGGGGAGTGGCTCCTACGAGCAGTACTTC
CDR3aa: CSVRVGGSGSYEQYF

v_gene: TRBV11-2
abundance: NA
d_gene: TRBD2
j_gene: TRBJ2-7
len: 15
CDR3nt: TGTGCCAGCAGCACTACTAGCGGGAGGGCCCGCGAGCAGTACTTC
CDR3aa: CASSTTSGRAREQYF

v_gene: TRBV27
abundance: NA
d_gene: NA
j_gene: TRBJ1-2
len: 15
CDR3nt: TGTGCCAGCAGTTTGGAGGGGGGCGTCATCTATGGCTACACCTTC
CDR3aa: CASSLEGGVIYGYTF

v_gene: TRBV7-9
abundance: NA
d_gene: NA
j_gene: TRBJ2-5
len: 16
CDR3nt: TGTGCCAGCAGCTTCGAGCGGGCCAGACCGCAAGAGACCCAGTACTTC
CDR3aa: CASSFERARPQETQYF

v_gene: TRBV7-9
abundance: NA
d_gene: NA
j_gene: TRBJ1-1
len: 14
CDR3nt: TGTGCCAGCAGCTTAATCGCAGGGGCGGTTGAAGCTTTCTTT
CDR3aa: CASSLIAGAVEAFF

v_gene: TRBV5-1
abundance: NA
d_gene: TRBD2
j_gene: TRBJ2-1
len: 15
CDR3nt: TGCGCCAGCAGGCCCAGCGGGATCTCCTACAATGAGCAGTTCTTC
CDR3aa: CASRPSGISYNEQFF

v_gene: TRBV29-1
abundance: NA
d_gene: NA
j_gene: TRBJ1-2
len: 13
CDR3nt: TGCAGCGTCGACGACCGCCGCAACTATGGCTACACCTTC
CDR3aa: CSVDDRRNYGYTF

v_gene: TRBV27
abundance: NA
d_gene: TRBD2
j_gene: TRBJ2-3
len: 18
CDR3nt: TGTGCCAGCAGTCTGGGACTAGCGGGAGGAGAAGGCCCAGATACGCAGTATTTT
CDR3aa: CASSLGLAGGEGPDTQYF

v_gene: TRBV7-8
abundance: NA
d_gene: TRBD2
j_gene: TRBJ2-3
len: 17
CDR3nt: TGTGCCAGCAGCTTAGAGCTAGCGGAGATGGGCACAGATACGCAGTATTTT
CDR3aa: CASSLELAEMGTDTQYF

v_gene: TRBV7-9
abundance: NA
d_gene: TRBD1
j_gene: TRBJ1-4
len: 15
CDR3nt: TGTGCCAGCAGCGCGGACAGGGGCATAAGGGAAAAACTGTTTTTT
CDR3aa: CASSADRGIREKLFF

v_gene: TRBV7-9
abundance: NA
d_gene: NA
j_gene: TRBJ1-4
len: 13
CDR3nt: TGTGCCAGCAGCTTAGCAGGGAATGAAAAACTGTTTTTT
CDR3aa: CASSLAGNEKLFF

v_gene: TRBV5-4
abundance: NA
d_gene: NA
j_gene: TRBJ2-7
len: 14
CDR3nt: TGTGCCAGCAGCCTGGGCAGGGGTAATTACGAGCAGTACTTC
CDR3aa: CASSLGRGNYEQYF

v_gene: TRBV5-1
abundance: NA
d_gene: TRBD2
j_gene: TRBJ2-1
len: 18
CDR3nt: TGCGCCAGCAGCGGACCTACTAGCGGTTATAGCTCCTACAATGAGCAGTTCTTC
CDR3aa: CASSGPTSGYSSYNEQFF

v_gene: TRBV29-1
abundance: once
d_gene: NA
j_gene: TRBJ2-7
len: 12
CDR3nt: TGCAGCGTGGGGGACCCCACCTACGAGCAGTACTTC
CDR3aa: CSVGDPTYEQYF

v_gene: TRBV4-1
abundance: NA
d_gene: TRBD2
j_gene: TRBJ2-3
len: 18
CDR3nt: TGCGCCAGCAGCCCTACCCAGGGACTAGCGGGAGGGACAGATACGCAGTATTTT
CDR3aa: CASSPTQGLAGGTDTQYF

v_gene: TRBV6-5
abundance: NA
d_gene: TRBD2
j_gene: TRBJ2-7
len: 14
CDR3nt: TGTGCCAGCACTGACGTTGGGGAGGGGTACGAGCAGTACTTC
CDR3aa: CASTDVGEGYEQYF

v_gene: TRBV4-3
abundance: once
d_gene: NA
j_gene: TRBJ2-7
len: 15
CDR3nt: TGCGCCAGCAGCCAAGATTGGGCGGCATCCTACGAGCAGTACTTC
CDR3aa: CASSQDWAASYEQYF

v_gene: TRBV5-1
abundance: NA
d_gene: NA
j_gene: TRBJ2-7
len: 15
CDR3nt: TGCGCCAGCAGCCCGAACCCCCTCGCCTGGTACGAGCAGTACTTC
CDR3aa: CASSPNPLAWYEQYF

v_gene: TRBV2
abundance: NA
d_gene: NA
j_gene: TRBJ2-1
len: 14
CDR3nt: TGTGCCAGCAGGTGGGGGAGAGGCGGCAATGAGCAGTTCTTC
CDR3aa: CASRWGRGGNEQFF

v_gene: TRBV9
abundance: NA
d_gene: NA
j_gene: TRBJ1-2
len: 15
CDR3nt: TGTGCCAGCAGCGTCGGACAGCAAACTAACTATGGCTACACCTTC
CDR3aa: CASSVGQQTNYGYTF

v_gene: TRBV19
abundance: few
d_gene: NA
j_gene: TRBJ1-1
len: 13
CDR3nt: TGTGCCAGTAGTTTTATGGACAACACTGAAGCTTTCTTT
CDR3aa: CASSFMDNTEAFF

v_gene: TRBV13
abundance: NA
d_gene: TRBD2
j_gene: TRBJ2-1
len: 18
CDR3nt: TGTGCCAGCAGCTTAAGACTAGCGGGGCCAAGCTCCTACAATGAGCAGTTCTTC
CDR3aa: CASSLRLAGPSSYNEQFF

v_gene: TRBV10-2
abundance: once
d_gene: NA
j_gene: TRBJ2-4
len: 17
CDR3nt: TGCGCCAGCAGTGAGGGCGGGGTGAACCTAGCCAAAAACATTCAGTACTTC
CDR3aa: CASSEGGVNLAKNIQYF

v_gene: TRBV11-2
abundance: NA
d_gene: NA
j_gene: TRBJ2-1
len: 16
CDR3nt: TGTGCCAGCAGCACCGCGGTGCGGGAACTAGACAATGAGCAGTTCTTC
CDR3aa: CASSTAVRELDNEQFF

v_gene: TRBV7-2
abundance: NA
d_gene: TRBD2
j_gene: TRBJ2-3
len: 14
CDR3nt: TGTGCCAGCAGCCCTACTAGCGGCACAGATACGCAGTATTTT
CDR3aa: CASSPTSGTDTQYF

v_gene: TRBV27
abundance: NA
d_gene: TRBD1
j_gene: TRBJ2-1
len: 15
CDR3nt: TGTGCCAGCAGTCTTGACAGGGCGGCGCTTGGGGAGCAGTTCTTC
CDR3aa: CASSLDRAALGEQFF

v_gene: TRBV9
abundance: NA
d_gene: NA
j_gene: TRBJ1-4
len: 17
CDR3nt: TGTGCCAGCAGCGGGTCGACAGATACTGCAACTAATGAAAAACTGTTTTTT
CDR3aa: CASSGSTDTATNEKLFF

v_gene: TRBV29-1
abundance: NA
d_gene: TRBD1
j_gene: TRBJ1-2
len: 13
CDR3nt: TGCAGCGTTACAGGGGGCGAAAACTATGGCTACACCTTC
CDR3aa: CSVTGGENYGYTF

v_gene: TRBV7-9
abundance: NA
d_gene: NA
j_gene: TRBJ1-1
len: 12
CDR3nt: TGTGCCAGCAGCTCAGGGACCGTTGAAGCTTTCTTT
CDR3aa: CASSSGTVEAFF

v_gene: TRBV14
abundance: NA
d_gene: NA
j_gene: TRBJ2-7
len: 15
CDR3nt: TGTGCCAGCAGCCTACACAGGGATCTGTACTACGAGCAGTACTTC
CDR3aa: CASSLHRDLYYEQYF

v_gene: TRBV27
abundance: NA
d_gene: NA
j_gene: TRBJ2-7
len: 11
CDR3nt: TGTGCCAGCGGGGGCTCGTACGAGCAGTACTTC
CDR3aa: CASGGSYEQYF

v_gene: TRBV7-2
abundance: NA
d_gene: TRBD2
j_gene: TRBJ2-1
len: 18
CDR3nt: TGTGCCAGCAGCTTAACGCACGGGAGGGTAAGCCCCTACAATGAGCAGTTCTTC
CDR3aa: CASSLTHGRVSPYNEQFF

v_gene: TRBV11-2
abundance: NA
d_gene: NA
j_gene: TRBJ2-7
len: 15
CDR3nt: TGTGCCAGCAGCTTCGACAGGAGGTCCTCCTACGAGCAGTACTTC
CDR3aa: CASSFDRRSSYEQYF

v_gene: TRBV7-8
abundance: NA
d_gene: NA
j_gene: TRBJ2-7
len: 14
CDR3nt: TGTGCCAGCAGCTTCCGGGGAAGCTCCTACGAGCAGTACTTC
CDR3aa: CASSFRGSSYEQYF

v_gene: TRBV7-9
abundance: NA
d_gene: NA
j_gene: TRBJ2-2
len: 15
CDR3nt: TGTGCCAGCAGCCCTCGGATAGGTGTCACCGGGGAGCTGTTTTTT
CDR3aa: CASSPRIGVTGELFF

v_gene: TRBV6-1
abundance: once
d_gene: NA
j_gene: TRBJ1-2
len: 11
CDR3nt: TGTGCCGGGGGGGAGGGACATGGCTACACCTTC
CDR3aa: CAGGEGHGYTF